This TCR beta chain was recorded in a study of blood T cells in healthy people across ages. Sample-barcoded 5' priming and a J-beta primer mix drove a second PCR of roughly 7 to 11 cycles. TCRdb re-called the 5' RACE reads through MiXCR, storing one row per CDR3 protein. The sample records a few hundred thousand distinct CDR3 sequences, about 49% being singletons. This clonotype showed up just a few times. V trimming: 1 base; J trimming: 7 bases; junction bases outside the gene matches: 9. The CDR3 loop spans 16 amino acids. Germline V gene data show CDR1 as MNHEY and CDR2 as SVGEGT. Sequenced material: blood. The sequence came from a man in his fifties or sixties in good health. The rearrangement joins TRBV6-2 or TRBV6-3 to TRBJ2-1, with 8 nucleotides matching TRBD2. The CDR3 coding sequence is TGTGCCAGCAGTTACTACGGGACTAGGATTACGAATGAGCAGTTCTTC. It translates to CASSYYGTRITNEQFF.